This T cell receptor beta chain is drawn from a study of control samples from healthy donors and cancer patients. TCRdb's table, derived via immunoSEQ multiplex PCR, lists solely in-frame clones and lacks some. The table lists some 190,000 clones, roughly nine tenths of them singletons. Germline loops: CDR1 LNHDA, CDR2 SQIVND (reference sequence). J gave up 4 bases and V 3 bases, and 6 bases lay outside the gene matches. The CDR3 is 15 residues long. The source material was blood. The V call is TRBV19, the J call TRBJ2-3; TRBD2 matches 8 bases. This clonotype was obtained from a man aged 25 to 40 in good health. The chain's CDR3 is CASSMGSGGADTQYF. The CDR3 DNA is TGTGCCAGTAGTATGGGGTCGGGGGGGGCAGATACGCAGTATTTT.